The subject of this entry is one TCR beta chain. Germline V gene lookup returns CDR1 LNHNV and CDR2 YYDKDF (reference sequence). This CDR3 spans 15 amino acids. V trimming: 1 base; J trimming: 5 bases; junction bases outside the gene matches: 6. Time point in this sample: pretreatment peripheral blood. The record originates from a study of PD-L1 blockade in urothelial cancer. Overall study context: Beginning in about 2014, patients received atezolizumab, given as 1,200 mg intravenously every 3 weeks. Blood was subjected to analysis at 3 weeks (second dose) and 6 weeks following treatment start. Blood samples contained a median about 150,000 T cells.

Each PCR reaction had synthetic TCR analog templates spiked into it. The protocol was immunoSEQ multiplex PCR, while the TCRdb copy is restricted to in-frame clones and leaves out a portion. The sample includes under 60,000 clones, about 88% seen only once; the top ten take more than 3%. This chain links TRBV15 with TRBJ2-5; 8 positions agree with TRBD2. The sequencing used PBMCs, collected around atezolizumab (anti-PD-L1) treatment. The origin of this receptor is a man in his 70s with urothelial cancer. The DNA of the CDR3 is TGTGCCACCAGCAGAGGGTCGGGAGGGCGCGAGACCCAGTACTTC. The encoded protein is CATSRGSGGRETQYF.